Presented here are 29 T cell receptor beta chains from one specimen sequenced in a study of cytomegalovirus exposure and HLA in healthy donors. Method: immunoSEQ multiplex PCR; TCRdb's copy keeps in-frame clones and lacks some. The sample has approximately 160,000 clones; around 85% are singletons. The sample was PBMCs. These receptors were obtained from a man aged 25-45 years in good health and CMV-seropositive.

The chain is built from TRBV5-6 and TRBJ1-2; the D gene is possibly TRBD1 (6 bases). This CDR3 comprises 14 residues. The V gene's germline CDR1 is SGHDT and CDR2 YYEEEE. V lost 0 bases, J lost 6 bases, and 12 bases lay in between. CDR3 DNA sequence: TGTGCCAGCAGCTTGGTTAACAGGGCAAATGGCTACACCTTC. It encodes CASSLVNRANGYTF. The complete variable domain, with remaining parts taken from reference TRBV5-6 and TRBJ1-2, reads DAGVTQSPTHLIKTRGQQVTLRCSPKSGHDTVSWYQQALGQGPQFIFQYYEEEERQRGNFPDRFSGHQFPNYSSELNVNALLLGDSALYLCASSLVNRANGYTFGSGTRLTVV.

The J gene is TRBJ1-2, the V gene TRBV11-2; 8 bases map to TRBD1. V shed 5 bases and J 6 bases; nucleotides not matched to a gene: 17. Germline V lookup: CDR1 SGHAT, CDR2 FQNNGV. CDR3 length: 17 amino acids. The CDR3 loop reads CASSQGVQGGRKDGYTF. The CDR3 DNA reads TGTGCCAGCAGCCAAGGGGTACAGGGGGGAAGGAAAGATGGCTACACCTTC. Looking up the rest from reference TRBV11-2 and TRBJ1-2 gives the full variable domain: EAGVAQSPRYKIIEKRQSVAFWCNPISGHATLYWYQQILGQGPKLLIQFQNNGVVDDSQLPKDRFSAERLKGVDSTLKIQPAKLEDSAVYLCASSQGVQGGRKDGYTFGSGTRLTVV.

The chain recombines TRBV7-2 with TRBJ1-5, with unresolved D. This CDR3 contains 16 residues. V lost 2 bases, J lost 0 bases, and 11 bases lay in between. Germline CDR1 SGHTA, CDR2 FQGNSA. This CDR3 is CASSLKADYSNQPQHF. The CDR3 DNA follows: TGTGCCAGCAGCTTAAAGGCAGACTATAGCAATCAGCCCCAGCATTTT.

This chain connects TRBV6-6 to TRBJ2-1; 7 bases match TRBD2. Germline V gives CDR1 MNHNY, CDR2 SVGAGI (reference sequence). This CDR3 comprises 13 residues. Trimming removed 6 bases from V and 6 bases from J; junction bases left unmatched: 5. The DNA of the CDR3 is TGTGCCAGCAGGGAGCGGGGCCCCAATGAGCAGTTCTTC. Protein: CASRERGPNEQFF.

The CDR3 nucleotides are TGCAGCGTCCAGACTAGCACAGATACGCAGTATTTT. This codes for CSVQTSTDTQYF. The chain carries TRBV29-1 and TRBJ2-3, with D uncertain. This CDR3 has 12 residues. Trimming shortened V by 6 bases and J by 0 bases, and 7 bases separated the two germline ends. Per the germline V gene, CDR1 is SQVTM and CDR2 is ANQGSEA.

The chain has TRBV5-6 and TRBJ2-2; maybe TRBD2 (6 bases). Germline V gene sequence: CDR1 SGHDT, CDR2 YYEEEE. Trimming cost V 3 bases and J 5 bases, with 8 bases left between them. This CDR3 comprises 13 residues. DNA for the CDR3: TGTGCCAGCAGCTGGAGGGAAACCGGGGAGCTGTTTTTT. The encoded protein is CASSWRETGELFF.

This clone was observed a single time. V is TRBV9 and J is TRBJ2-7, with D unclear. V lost 2 bases and J 1 base, leaving 10 bases between the germline ends. The CDR3 spans 14 residues. CDR1 SGDLS and CDR2 YYNGEE come from the germline V gene. CDR3 in DNA: TGTGCCAGCAGCGTGCTACAGATATCCTACGAGCAGTACTTC. Translating gives CASSVLQISYEQYF.

This clone was seen only once. V and J are TRBV6-1 and TRBJ1-3, with a possible D match to TRBD1 (5 bases). V was clipped by 3 bases and J by 2 bases, with 8 bases between them. Germline CDR1 reads MNHNS; CDR2 reads SASEGT. This CDR3 region has 14 residues. CDR3 coding DNA: TGTGCCAGCAGTGATGACAGAACTGGAAACACCATATATTTT. It encodes CASSDDRTGNTIYF.

The chain employs TRBV5-1 and TRBJ1-2, with D unclear. This CDR3 contains 14 residues. V was cut by 0 bases and J by 6 bases, with 12 bases left in between. Germline assignment: CDR1 SGHRS and CDR2 YFSETQ. CDR3 protein: CASSLGDAGNGYTF. In nucleotides, the CDR3 is TGCGCCAGCAGCTTGGGCGACGCGGGAAATGGCTACACCTTC.

The chain carries TRBV6-6 and TRBJ1-6, with TRBD1 as a possible D gene (6 bases). CDR3 length: 13 residues. V was pared by 6 bases and J by 7 bases, with 10 bases between. Per the germline V gene, CDR1 is MNHNY and CDR2 is SVGAGI (reference sequence). CDR3 sequence reads: CASRTGGNSPLHF. For the CDR3, the DNA is TGTGCCAGCAGGACAGGCGGCAATTCACCCCTCCACTTT.

This clone has a handful of counts. This rearrangement joins TRBV29-1 to TRBJ1-1, with a possible D match to TRBD1 (5 bases). This CDR3 has 14 amino acids. The V gene lost 7 bases and the J gene lost 4 bases, with 19 bases spanning the gap. The germline gives CDR1 SQVTM, CDR2 ANQGSEA. CDR3 in DNA: TGCAGCGCTTTGGGGGGTAAGGGGACCACTGAAGCTTTCTTT. Its protein is CSALGGKGTTEAFF.

The V and J genes are TRBV4-1 and TRBJ2-5; 7 bases agree with TRBD1. The V and J ends lost 1 base and 1 base, in that order; junction bases with no gene match: 15. The CDR3 consists of 19 residues. CDR1 and CDR2 (germline): MGHRA, YSYEKL. CDR3 amino acids: CASSQGQTGLGMGQETQYF. The CDR3 DNA sequence: TGCGCCAGCAGCCAAGGCCAGACAGGGCTGGGGATGGGCCAAGAGACCCAGTACTTC.

The chain couples TRBV7-8 to TRBJ2-2; D is possibly TRBD1 (6 bases). The germline CDR1 and CDR2 sequences are SGHVS and FQNEAQ. The V end was cut by 4 bases, the J end by 9 bases, with 15 bases between. The length of the CDR3 is 14 residues. The CDR3 sequence is CASSSTTTGRELFF. CDR3 nucleotides: TGTGCCAGCAGCTCGACGACGACAGGTCGGGAGCTGTTTTTT.

The chain carries TRBV9 and TRBJ1-2; 11 nucleotides line up with TRBD1. The ends lost 0 bases at V and 7 bases at J; junction bases unmatched: 5. This CDR3 comprises 15 residues. Germline-derived CDR1 and CDR2 are SGDLS and YYNGEE. The CDR3 DNA reads TGTGCCAGCAGCGTAGAAGGGACAGGGGGTGGTGGCTACACCTTC. This codes for CASSVEGTGGGGYTF.

This chain joins TRBV14 and TRBJ1-2, with D possibly being TRBD1 (6 bases). With 0 bases removed from V and 0 bases from J, the gap between germline ends came to 17 bases. Germline V gene sequence: CDR1 SGHDN, CDR2 FVKESK. This CDR3 is 18 amino acids long. The CDR3 DNA follows: TGTGCCAGCAGCCAAGATTGGACAGACCTTCTACCTAACTATGGCTACACCTTC. Protein product: CASSQDWTDLLPNYGYTF.

V gene TRBV11-1 combines with J gene TRBJ2-7; a weak D match, TRBD2 (6 bases). V was trimmed by 3 bases and J by 0 bases, leaving 9 bases between them. Germline V lookup: CDR1 SGHAT, CDR2 FQDESV (reference sequence). The CDR3 loop spans 14 amino acids. As DNA, the CDR3 is TGTGCCAGCAGCTTTGCCGGGAGCTCCTACGAGCAGTACTTC. This gives the protein CASSFAGSSYEQYF.

V is TRBV7-2 and J is TRBJ2-2; D is perhaps TRBD2 (6 bases). CDR3 length: 17 residues. Germline V gene data show CDR1 as SGHTA and CDR2 as FQGNSA. The V end was cut by 5 bases, the J end by 1 base, with 17 bases between. The CDR3 region has the DNA TGTGCCAGCAGCCCGTCGTACGCGGGGATGAACACCGGGGAGCTGTTTTTT. Its translation: CASSPSYAGMNTGELFF. Filled out from reference TRBV7-2 and TRBJ2-2, the complete variable domain reads GAGVSQSPSNKVTEKGKDVELRCDPISGHTALYWYRQSLGQGLEFLIYFQGNSAPDKSGLPSDRFSAERTGGSVSTLTIQRTQQEDSAVYLCASSPSYAGMNTGELFFGEGSRLTVL.

This clone was seen just once. This sequence joins TRBV5-4 and TRBJ1-5; 8 nucleotides match TRBD1. Unmatched junction bases numbered 6, after V lost 0 bases and J lost 7 bases. The germline gives CDR1 SGHNT, CDR2 YYREEE (reference sequence). This CDR3 is 15 amino acids long. The CDR3 sequence is CASSLGRGPGQPQHF. DNA of the CDR3: TGTGCCAGCAGCTTGGGCAGGGGGCCTGGGCAGCCCCAGCATTTT. The entire variable domain, with the rest obtained from reference TRBV5-4 and TRBJ1-5, is as follows: ETGVTQSPTHLIKTRGQQVTLRCSSQSGHNTVSWYQQALGQGPQFIFQYYREEENGRGNFPPRFSGLQFPNYSSELNVNALELDDSALYLCASSLGRGPGQPQHFGDGTRLSIL.

The chain combines TRBV11-2 with TRBJ1-4; the D is unclear. The CDR3 covers 13 residues. Germline V CDR1 and CDR2: SGHAT, FQNNGV. V was clipped by 5 bases and J by 8 bases, with 12 bases between them. The CDR3 nucleotides are TGTGCCAGCAGCCCAGCCTCGGGAGAAAAACTGTTTTTT. Its translation: CASSPASGEKLFF.

V is TRBV19 and J is TRBJ2-7, with TRBD2 as a possible D gene (6 bases). Germline CDR1 LNHDA, CDR2 SQIVND (reference sequence). Trimming stripped 3 bases from V and 4 bases from J, with 7 bases between. The CDR3 extends over 12 amino acids. CDR3 sequence reads: CASSMGGYEQYF. The CDR3 DNA is TGTGCCAGTAGTATGGGAGGATACGAGCAGTACTTC.

This chain links TRBV2 with TRBJ2-7; the D gene is possibly TRBD1 (5 bases). This CDR3 contains 14 residues. Trimming pared 1 base from V and 1 base from J, leaving 8 bases between. Germline CDR1 reads SNHLY; CDR2 reads FYNNEI. DNA of the CDR3: TGTGCCAGCAGTGAAGAGGGGCGGTCCTACGAGCAGTACTTC. Protein sequence: CASSEEGRSYEQYF.

The CDR3 DNA is TGTGCCAGCAGCGTGACAGGTCTGGAAGGGGAGCAGTACTTC. The encoded protein is CASSVTGLEGEQYF. This chain links TRBV7-8 with TRBJ2-7, with D possibly being TRBD1 (6 bases). V was pared by 5 bases and J by 7 bases, with 18 bases between. Germline V gives CDR1 SGHVS, CDR2 FQNEAQ. The CDR3 is made up of 14 amino acids.

V usage is TRBV6-5 and J usage is TRBJ1-1, with D tentatively TRBD1 (5 bases). The germline V gene encodes CDR1 MNHEY and CDR2 SVGAGI. Trimming shortened V by 8 bases and J by 0 bases, and 16 bases separated the two germline ends. The CDR3 has 15 amino acids. The CDR3 spells CASRPTDSMNTEAFF. The CDR3 coding sequence is TGTGCCAGCCGACCCACTGACAGCATGAACACTGAAGCTTTCTTT.

The chain uses TRBV7-6 and TRBJ2-1, with 9 positions matching TRBD2. There are 14 residues in the CDR3. The germline V gene has CDR1 SGHVS and CDR2 FNYEAQ. The V gene end was trimmed by 1 base and the J gene end by 13 bases; junction bases not matched to a gene: 8. The CDR3: CASSLEGAGGKQFF. The CDR3 region has the DNA TGTGCCAGCAGCTTAGAGGGTGCGGGGGGGAAACAGTTCTTC.

About this clone: At one of its ends the junction is not consistent with the germline gene, which may arise from a read error. The chain combines TRBV7-7 with TRBJ2-7; D gene unclear. Germline lookup yields CDR1 SSHAT and CDR2 FNYEAQ (reference sequence). The CDR3 runs 14 residues. The CDR3 spells CASSLVADSYEQYF. The CDR3 region has the DNA TGTGCTAGCAGCTTAGTCGCAGATTCCTACGAGCAGTACTTC.

The CDR3 reads CASSAGLSYEQYF. CDR3 bases: TGTGCCAGCAGCGCCGGACTGTCCTACGAGCAGTACTTC. V and J are TRBV27 and TRBJ2-7, with a weak D call TRBD2 (5 bases). Germline values: CDR1 MNHEY, CDR2 SMNVEV (reference sequence). Trimming removed 6 bases from V and 1 base from J, with 10 bases in between. This CDR3 comprises 13 residues.

V is TRBV27 and J is TRBJ2-1; 8 bases align to TRBD2. Germline-derived CDR1 and CDR2 are MNHEY and SMNVEV (reference sequence). This CDR3 has 15 amino acids. Unmatched junction bases numbered 2, after V lost 2 bases and J lost 2 bases. CDR3 nucleotides: TGTGCCAGCAGTTTACGGCGGGGGGCCTACAATGAGCAGTTCTTC. Translating gives CASSLRRGAYNEQFF.

The CDR3 bases are TGTGCCAGCAGTAGCCCCCCCGGGACTACCTATCGCGAGCAGTTCTTC. It specifies CASSSPPGTTYREQFF. The chain recombines TRBV6-6 with TRBJ2-1, with 7 bases matching TRBD2. J gave up 10 bases and V 5 bases, and 17 bases lay outside the gene matches. From germline, CDR1 is MNHNY and CDR2 SVGAGI (reference sequence). This CDR3 spans 16 amino acids.

This chain's CDR3 is CASSPWTGDYGYTF. In DNA form, the CDR3 reads TGTGCCAGCAGCCCGTGGACAGGGGACTATGGCTACACCTTC. The chain recombines TRBV11-2 with TRBJ1-2, with TRBD1 matching 9 bases. The CDR3 length is 14 residues. After removal of 5 bases from V and 3 bases from J, the junction contained 4 bases not matched to a gene. Germline V gene sequence: CDR1 SGHAT, CDR2 FQNNGV.